These T cell receptor beta chains were read from a single sample in a study of blood T cell repertoires in COVID-19. Clones were read by immunoSEQ multiplex PCR, and TCRdb kept only the in-frame ones, dropping some. Of about 400,000 clones in the sample, 80% to 90% were seen once. The sequenced material came from peripheral blood. The receptors here all came from a woman aged 25 to 45 with acute or convalescent COVID-19. CDR3s include the opening cysteine and the closing phenylalanine or tryptophan. The order of the fields is CDR3 length, V gene, clone size, J gene, D gene, CDR3 DNA, CDR3 protein. The D gene is left open where the match is weak. Size is omitted from some rows. Given values are once, few, many or a class for expanded clones.

16,TRBV10-1,NA,TRBJ2-3,TRBD2,TGCGCCAGCAGTTATCTTCAGCGGGGGAGCACAGATACGCAGTATTTT,CASSYLQRGSTDTQYF
13,TRBV7-2,NA,TRBJ2-7,TRBD2,TGTGCCAGCAGCTTAAGGCGGGGGGCCGAGCAGTACTTC,CASSLRRGAEQYF
16,TRBV6-1,once,TRBJ2-7,TRBD1,TGTGCCAGCAGTGGAGGACAGGGGGCTTTTTCCTACGAGCAGTACTTC,CASSGGQGAFSYEQYF
14,TRBV5-8,NA,TRBJ2-5,NA,TGTGCCAGCAGCCCCTACAGGGCACGGGAGACCCAGTACTTC,CASSPYRARETQYF
13,TRBV5-6,NA,TRBJ1-1,NA,TGTGCCAGCAGCTCGACTGGGAACACTGAAGCTTTCTTT,CASSSTGNTEAFF
15,TRBV24-1,NA,TRBJ2-2,NA,TGTGCCACCACATCGCAGGGAGGGAACACCGGGGAGCTGTTTTTT,CATTSQGGNTGELFF
12,TRBV13,NA,TRBJ2-5,NA,TGTGCCAGCAGCGACTCTCAAGAGACCCAGTACTTC,CASSDSQETQYF
17,TRBV19,NA,TRBJ2-1,TRBD1,TGTGCCAGTAGAGCCGGGACAGGGGCTCTGGCCTACAATGAGCAGTTCTTC,CASRAGTGALAYNEQFF
16,TRBV10-2,NA,TRBJ2-1,TRBD2,TGCGCCAGCACCCCAAATAGCGGGGGGGCCGCCGGTGAGCAGTTCTTC,CASTPNSGGAAGEQFF
15,TRBV7-3,NA,TRBJ2-5,NA,TGTGCCAGCAGCTCCCCCCCACGGGGAACTGAGACCCAGTACTTC,CASSSPPRGTETQYF
13,TRBV20-1,NA,TRBJ1-3,NA,TGCAGTGCTAGTCGGGCAGGGTTGTACACCATATATTTT,CSASRAGLYTIYF
17,TRBV4-1,NA,TRBJ1-2,NA,TGCGCCAGCAGCCAAGATGAGGAGGGCAGTCAATCCTATGGCTACACCTTC,CASSQDEEGSQSYGYTF
15,TRBV13,once,TRBJ2-7,TRBD2,TGTGCCAGCAGCTTACGACTAGCGGGGGGGCGAGAGCAGTACTTC,CASSLRLAGGREQYF
15,TRBV5-1,NA,TRBJ2-1,NA,TGCGCCAGCAGCGATAACAGCAACTCCTACAATGAGCAGTTCTTC,CASSDNSNSYNEQFF
15,TRBV5-1,NA,TRBJ1-4,NA,TGCGCCAGCAGCTTGGGTTCTGCAACTAATGAAAAACTGTTTTTT,CASSLGSATNEKLFF
16,TRBV5-1,NA,TRBJ2-3,TRBD1,TGCGCCAGCAGCTTCTACACGGGACAGGGTACTAATACGCAGTATTTT,CASSFYTGQGTNTQYF
17,TRBV4-2,NA,TRBJ2-1,TRBD2,TGTGCCAGCAGCCAAGATCGGGGAACTAGCGGTTACAATGAGCAGTTCTTC,CASSQDRGTSGYNEQFF
13,TRBV27,NA,TRBJ1-5,TRBD1,TGTGCCAGCGGAACAGGGGAGAATCAGCCCCAGCATTTT,CASGTGENQPQHF